Listed here is a single TCR beta chain. What it binds is not known. The data belong to a study of cytomegalovirus exposure and HLA in healthy donors. Looked up from germline, CDR1 is SGHAT and CDR2 is FQNNGV. Trimming removed 1 base from V and 4 bases from J; junction bases left unmatched: 4. This CDR3 has 16 amino acids. Whole-study results and caveats: Associated with cytomegalovirus, according to the listing, were 150 to 200 TCR beta chains. The dataset shows that most TCR sequences were rare, while some public TCRs occurred in many donors. A few chains linked to CMV were shown in vitro to be specific for CMV antigens. It was found in a later analysis that first-cohort TCR clusters tended to co-occur in the 100 to 150 validation repertoires.

Profiled with immunoSEQ multiplex PCR; TCRdb holds only in-frame clones, not every one. The sample shows just under 150,000 clones, roughly 89% of them seen only once. The origin of this receptor is a man aged 18 to 30 in good health and CMV-seropositive. The rearrangement links TRBV11-2 to TRBJ2-2; TRBD2 matches at 9 bases. The material sequenced was PBMCs. The CDR3 protein is CASSLVLAGPTGELFF. The CDR3 nucleotides read TGTGCCAGCAGCTTAGTGCTAGCGGGACCCACCGGGGAGCTGTTTTTT.